These 22 T cell receptor beta chains share one sample of origin, sequenced in a study of blood T cell repertoires in COVID-19. The data were produced by immunoSEQ multiplex PCR, yet TCRdb's version contains in-frame clones alone and is incomplete. The sample comprises 120,000 or so clones, 75% to 85% of which are singletons, and 16% rests with the top ten. The sample consisted of peripheral blood. These receptors were taken from a woman aged 55-69 years with acute or convalescent COVID-19.

The genes are TRBV28 and TRBJ1-2; a weak D match, TRBD1 (6 bases). Germline loops: CDR1 MDHEN, CDR2 SYDVKM. V gave up 3 bases and J gave up 0 bases, with 14 bases separating them. This CDR3 comprises 16 residues. CDR3 residues: CASSLGAGQSNYGYTF. CDR3 in DNA: TGTGCCAGCAGTTTGGGGGCTGGGCAGTCTAACTATGGCTACACCTTC.

V and J are TRBV28 and TRBJ1-1, with 8 bases lining up with TRBD1. This CDR3 comprises 16 residues. The V segment lost 2 bases and the J segment 0 bases; nucleotides outside the gene matches: 5. CDR1 and CDR2 (germline): MDHEN, SYDVKM. The CDR3 protein is CASSLPAGGVNTEAFF. In DNA form, the CDR3 reads TGTGCCAGCAGTTTACCGGCAGGGGGCGTGAACACTGAAGCTTTCTTT. The full variable domain, its missing parts supplied by reference TRBV28 and TRBJ1-1, is DVKVTQSSRYLVKRTGEKVFLECVQDMDHENMFWYRQDPGLGLRLIYFSYDVKMKEKGDIPEGYSVSREKKERFSLILESASTNQTSMYLCASSLPAGGVNTEAFFGQGTRLTVV.

The chain links TRBV11-2 to TRBJ2-1, with 9 bases that match TRBD1. The length of the CDR3 is 14 residues. The V gene's germline CDR1 is SGHAT and CDR2 FQNNGV. V shed 8 bases, J shed 2 bases, and the junction held 4 bases outside the gene matches. The CDR3 loop reads CASRGDRAYNEQFF. DNA for the CDR3: TGTGCCAGCCGTGGGGACAGGGCCTACAATGAGCAGTTCTTC.

V is TRBV7-2 and J is TRBJ1-3; D gene unclear. Germline values: CDR1 SGHTA, CDR2 FQGNSA. Trimming took 6 bases from V and 8 from J, leaving 8 bases between them. This CDR3 comprises 11 residues. The CDR3 is CASSPGYTIYF. The CDR3 region has the DNA TGTGCCAGCAGTCCCGGGTACACCATATATTTT.

The CDR3 nucleotides read TGTGCCAGCAGCCTTCGGACAGAGGGTGATTCACCCCTCCACTTT. This encodes CASSLRTEGDSPLHF. This chain uses TRBV4-2 with TRBJ1-6; D may be TRBD1 (6 bases). Germline V gene lookup returns CDR1 LGHNA and CDR2 YNFKEQ. This CDR3 is 15 amino acids long. Trimming cost V 4 bases and J 8 bases, with 15 bases left between them.

This sequence joins TRBV18 and TRBJ1-4; the D is unclear. V was pared by 3 bases and J by 0 bases, with 8 bases between. This CDR3 contains 15 residues. Germline loops: CDR1 KGHSH, CDR2 LQKENI. In nucleotides, the CDR3 is TGTGCCAGCTCACCTCAGGAGGCAACTAATGAAAAACTGTTTTTT. Translated, it gives CASSPQEATNEKLFF.

The chain combines TRBV7-2 with TRBJ1-4; maybe TRBD1 (5 bases). In germline, CDR1 is SGHTA, CDR2 FQGNSA. The CDR3 has 15 amino acids. Trimming pared 1 base from V and 8 bases from J, leaving 14 bases between. The CDR3, as DNA: TGTGCCAGCAGCTTAGTAGGGAGGGACGGGGAAAAACTGTTTTTT. Translating it yields CASSLVGRDGEKLFF. Supplemented by reference TRBV7-2 and TRBJ1-4, the full variable domain reads GAGVSQSPSNKVTEKGKDVELRCDPISGHTALYWYRQSLGQGLEFLIYFQGNSAPDKSGLPSDRFSAERTGGSVSTLTIQRTQQEDSAVYLCASSLVGRDGEKLFFGSGTQLSVL.

This clone was seen once. The chain is built from TRBV6-6 and TRBJ1-6; D remains ambiguous. The V end was cut by 6 bases, the J end by 3 bases, with 12 bases between. The V gene's germline CDR1 is MNHNY and CDR2 SVGAGI (reference sequence). The CDR3 is 15 residues long. In DNA form, the CDR3 reads TGTGCCAGCAGGACTGAGCACGACTATAATTCACCCCTCCACTTT. This sequence encodes CASRTEHDYNSPLHF.

This chain joins TRBV28 and TRBJ1-2, with TRBD1 identical over 8 bases. The CDR3 extends over 17 amino acids. The V and J ends lost 7 bases and 7 bases, in that order; junction bases with no gene match: 20. Germline CDR1 and CDR2: MDHEN and SYDVKM. CDR3 sequence (DNA): TGTGCCAGCACCCCACCGGGGCGGGGACAGGCAGCGGTTGGCTACACCTTC. It encodes CASTPPGRGQAAVGYTF.

The rearrangement joins TRBV4-1 to TRBJ2-7, with a weak D call TRBD1 (5 bases). CDR1 is MGHRA, CDR2 YSYEKL, per germline. Trimming removed 1 base at V and 4 bases at J, with 11 bases between. This CDR3 comprises 14 residues. CDR3 sequence: CASSQGRDRYEQYF. The CDR3 nucleotides read TGCGCCAGCAGCCAAGGCAGGGATAGGTACGAGCAGTACTTC.

The gene calls are TRBV27 and TRBJ1-1, with 12 bases that match TRBD1. V lost 4 bases and J lost 5; bases outside the gene matches: 5. This CDR3 has 15 amino acids. CDR1 and CDR2 (germline): MNHEY, SMNVEV (reference sequence). The chain's CDR3 is CASSWGDRGRTEAFF. DNA of the CDR3: TGTGCCAGCAGTTGGGGGGACAGGGGGCGTACTGAAGCTTTCTTT.

The sample holds one count of this clone. Additional DNA sequences in this sample encode the identical CDR3. The V and J genes are TRBV28 and TRBJ1-4; 7 positions agree with TRBD1. V trimming: 2 bases; J trimming: 5 bases; junction bases outside the gene matches: 2. CDR3 length: 14 residues. The germline gives CDR1 MDHEN, CDR2 SYDVKM. This CDR3 reads CASSLVQGNEKLFF. The CDR3 DNA reads TGTGCCAGCAGTTTAGTACAGGGGAATGAAAAACTGTTTTTT.

The CDR3 DNA reads TGCGCCAGCAGCTTGGCCCCGAACATCGCGAACACCGGGGAGCTGTTTTTT. The encoded protein is CASSLAPNIANTGELFF. This sequence joins TRBV5-1 and TRBJ2-2; D ambiguous. The V end was cut by 0 bases, the J end by 0 bases, with 12 bases between. This CDR3 spans 17 amino acids. CDR1 is SGHRS and CDR2 is YFSETQ in the germline V gene.

The chain's CDR3 is CASSEEGWGTGELFF. In DNA form, the CDR3 reads TGTGCCAGCAGCGAGGAGGGGTGGGGGACCGGGGAGCTGTTTTTT. This chain connects TRBV5-6 to TRBJ2-2; D might be TRBD2 (6 bases). The CDR3 covers 15 residues. The germline CDR1 and CDR2 sequences are SGHDT and YYEEEE. The V and J ends lost 4 bases and 5 bases respectively, with 15 bases between them.

The chain joins TRBV27 to TRBJ1-3, with D perhaps TRBD1 (6 bases). Germline values: CDR1 MNHEY, CDR2 SMNVEV (reference sequence). V shed 2 bases and J shed 9 bases, with 11 bases lying between them. This CDR3 is built from 13 residues. This CDR3 is CASSLVGGGTIYF. The CDR3 bases are TGTGCCAGCAGTTTAGTAGGGGGGGGCACCATATATTTT.

This clone was counted only a few times. Here the CDR3 DNA reads TGTGCCAGCAGCCATAAGGGACAGACCGAATCTTATGGCTACACCTTC. Protein sequence: CASSHKGQTESYGYTF. This rearrangement joins TRBV28 to TRBJ1-2; 7 bases fit TRBD1. Germline V CDR1 and CDR2: MDHEN, SYDVKM. V was clipped by 6 bases and J by 5 bases; unmatched bases: 15. The CDR3 runs 16 residues.

The rearrangement links TRBV2 to TRBJ1-5; D unresolved. The CDR3 is 14 amino acids. Germline V CDR1 and CDR2: SNHLY, FYNNEI. Trimming took off 2 bases at V and 4 bases at J, with 9 bases between the two ends. CDR3 loop: CASSEQRYNQPQHF. DNA for the CDR3: TGTGCCAGCAGTGAACAGAGGTATAATCAGCCCCAGCATTTT.

The V gene is TRBV7-2, the J gene TRBJ2-1; perhaps TRBD1 as D (5 bases). The CDR3 is 13 residues long. Germline-derived CDR1 and CDR2 are SGHTA and FQGNSA. Trimming removed 5 bases at V and 7 bases at J, with 12 bases between. The CDR3 DNA reads as TGTGCCAGCAGCATTAAGCAGGGAAATGAGCAGTTCTTC. Translating gives CASSIKQGNEQFF.

V usage is TRBV27 and J usage is TRBJ1-5, with 8 bases matching TRBD1. Germline-derived CDR1 and CDR2 are MNHEY and SMNVEV (reference sequence). This CDR3 region has 16 residues. V shed 3 bases, J shed 7 bases, and the junction held 11 bases outside the gene matches. CDR3 in DNA: TGTGCCAGCAGTTTGTCCACGACAGGGGTTTGGCAGCCCCAGCATTTT. It translates to CASSLSTTGVWQPQHF.

CDR3 amino acids: CASSGTGGYNEQFF. CDR3 in DNA: TGTGCCAGCAGCGGCACAGGGGGCTACAATGAGCAGTTCTTC. The chain employs TRBV9 and TRBJ2-1; the match to TRBD1 covers 8 bases. The CDR3 is 14 residues long. Germline V lookup: CDR1 SGDLS, CDR2 YYNGEE. The V segment lost 3 bases and the J segment 3 bases; nucleotides outside the gene matches: 2.

Comments on this clone: The same CDR3 can be traced to other DNA sequences in this sample. This chain links TRBV11-3 with TRBJ2-5; D perhaps matches TRBD1 (5 bases). The CDR3 has 14 residues. Germline V gene sequence: CDR1 SGHNT, CDR2 YENEEA. Trimming removed 2 bases at V and 1 base at J, with 8 bases between. CDR3 sequence reads: CASSLRGGQETQYF. The CDR3 region has the DNA TGTGCCAGCAGCTTAAGGGGTGGCCAAGAGACCCAGTACTTC.

The chain carries TRBV3-1 (or the pseudogene TRBV3-2) and TRBJ2-7; 8 bases align to TRBD1. CDR1 LGHDT and CDR2 YNNKEL come from the germline V gene (reference sequence). Unmatched junction bases numbered 6, after V lost 3 bases and J lost 5 bases. The CDR3 spans 14 residues. CDR3 nucleotide sequence: TGTGCCAGCAGCCATGGGGCAGGGGGCGACGAGCAGTACTTC. Translation: CASSHGAGGDEQYF.